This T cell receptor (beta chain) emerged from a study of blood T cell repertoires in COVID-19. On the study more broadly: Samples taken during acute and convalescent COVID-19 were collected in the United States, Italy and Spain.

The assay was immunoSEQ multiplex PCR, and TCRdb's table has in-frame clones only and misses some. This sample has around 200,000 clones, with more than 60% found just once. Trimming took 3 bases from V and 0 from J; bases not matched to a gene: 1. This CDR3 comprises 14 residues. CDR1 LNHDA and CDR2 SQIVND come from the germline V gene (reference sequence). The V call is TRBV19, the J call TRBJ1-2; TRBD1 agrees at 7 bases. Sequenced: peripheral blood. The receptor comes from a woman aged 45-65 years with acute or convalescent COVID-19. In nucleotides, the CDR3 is TGTGCCAGTAGTATGGACAGGACTAACTATGGCTACACCTTC. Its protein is CASSMDRTNYGYTF. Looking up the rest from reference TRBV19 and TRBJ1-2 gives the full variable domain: DGGITQSPKYLFRKEGQNVTLSCEQNLNHDAMYWYRQDPGQGLRLIYYSQIVNDFQKGDIAEGYSVSREKKESFPLTVTSAQKNPTAFYLCASSMDRTNYGYTFGSGTRLTVV.